The rows below give T cell receptor beta chains drawn from one sample of a study of CD8 T cells in ankylosing spondylitis. TCRdb fed the 5' RACE reads into MiXCR, producing one record per CDR3 protein. The sample holds about 540,000 distinct CDR3 sequences, about 12% seen once. What was sequenced was blood, either unsorted or a sorted T cell fraction (not recorded which). These receptors originate from a male donor with ankylosing spondylitis. CDR3s include the opening cysteine and the closing phenylalanine or tryptophan. D genes are given only for firm matches. Clone sizes are given selectively: once, few, many, or a class where the clone is expanded.

size: many; D: TRBD2; V: TRBV20-1; J: TRBJ2-1; CDR3: CSARVGREGPQNEQFF; DNA: TGCAGTGCTAGAGTGGGGCGGGAGGGCCCCCAGAATGAGCAGTTCTTC
size: few; D: TRBD2; V: TRBV11-2; J: TRBJ2-3; CDR3: CASSFNGRRGGDTQYF; DNA: TGTGCCAGCAGCTTCAACGGGAGGCGGGGGGGAGATACGCAGTATTTT
size: few; D: TRBD1; V: TRBV7-2; J: TRBJ2-3; CDR3: CASSPRTGGDTQYF; DNA: TGTGCCAGCAGCCCCCGGACAGGGGGGGATACGCAGTATTTT
size: -; D: -; V: TRBV11-1; J: TRBJ2-1; CDR3: CASSLGPLAPFSDNEQFF; DNA: TGTGCCAGCAGCTTAGGCCCCTTAGCCCCATTTTCCGACAATGAGCAGTTCTTC
size: few; D: -; V: TRBV10-3; J: TRBJ1-2; CDR3: CAISESGREKGYTF; DNA: TGTGCCATCAGTGAGTCGGGCAGGGAGAAAGGCTACACCTTC
size: few; D: -; V: TRBV20-1; J: TRBJ2-1; CDR3: CSARNWDALSYNEQFF; DNA: TGCAGTGCTAGGAATTGGGACGCCCTCTCCTACAATGAGCAGTTCTTC
size: -; D: TRBD2; V: TRBV12-3/TRBV12-4; J: TRBJ2-1; CDR3: CASILRGTSGNLYNEQFF; DNA: TGTGCCAGCATACTAAGGGGGACTAGCGGGAATTTGTACAATGAGCAGTTCTTC
size: many; D: -; V: TRBV29-1; J: TRBJ1-2; CDR3: CSVEDSPVQVLGLYGYTF; DNA: TGCAGCGTTGAAGATAGCCCGGTCCAGGTATTGGGCCTCTATGGCTACACCTTC
size: -; D: TRBD2; V: TRBV6-4; J: TRBJ2-3; CDR3: CASSGSGRAADTQYF; DNA: TGTGCCAGCAGTGGAAGCGGGAGGGCCGCAGATACGCAGTATTTT
size: many; D: TRBD1; V: TRBV5-1; J: TRBJ1-4; CDR3: CASSPFGQGALNEKLFF; DNA: TGCGCCAGCAGCCCGTTCGGACAGGGGGCCCTAAATGAAAAACTGTTTTTT
size: -; D: -; V: TRBV9; J: TRBJ2-7; CDR3: CASSVDYDSYEQYF; DNA: TGTGCCAGCAGCGTAGACTATGACTCCTACGAGCAGTACTTC
size: few; D: TRBD1; V: TRBV12-3/TRBV12-4; J: TRBJ1-2; CDR3: CASSFRQGEGGYTF; DNA: TGTGCCAGCAGTTTTCGACAGGGGGAGGGTGGCTACACCTTC
size: few; D: TRBD1; V: TRBV29-1; J: TRBJ1-5; CDR3: CSVVAGQGNNQPQHF; DNA: TGCAGCGTTGTGGCAGGACAGGGGAACAATCAGCCCCAGCATTTT
size: many; D: -; V: TRBV12-3/TRBV12-4; J: TRBJ2-2; CDR3: CASSLGELFF; DNA: TGTGCCAGCAGTCTGGGGGAGCTGTTTTTT
size: -; D: TRBD2; V: TRBV5-1; J: TRBJ2-5; CDR3: CASSYRTSGRVQETQYF; DNA: TGCGCCAGCAGCTACCGGACTAGCGGGAGAGTCCAAGAGACCCAGTACTTC
size: many; D: -; V: TRBV7-9; J: TRBJ2-3; CDR3: CASSLKGAKSTDTQYF; DNA: TGTGCCAGCAGCTTAAAGGGCGCCAAGAGCACAGATACGCAGTATTTT
size: few; D: TRBD1; V: TRBV9; J: TRBJ1-3; CDR3: CASSPRTGGLLSSGNTIYF; DNA: TGTGCCAGCAGCCCCCGGACAGGGGGCTTACTTAGCTCTGGAAACACCATATATTTT
size: many; D: -; V: TRBV29-1; J: TRBJ1-2; CDR3: CSAALVLNYGYTF; DNA: TGCAGCGCCGCCTTAGTGTTAAACTATGGCTACACCTTC
size: -; D: -; V: TRBV6-1; J: TRBJ1-4; CDR3: CASSKTGEKNEKLFF; DNA: TGTGCCAGCAGTAAGACAGGAGAGAAGAATGAAAAACTGTTTTTT
size: few; D: TRBD2; V: TRBV11-2; J: TRBJ2-1; CDR3: CASSLDPSGKTYNEQFF; DNA: TGTGCCAGCAGCTTAGACCCTAGCGGGAAAACCTACAATGAGCAGTTCTTC
size: -; D: -; V: TRBV29-1; J: TRBJ1-1; CDR3: CSVGDREAGEAFF; DNA: TGCAGCGTCGGGGACCGGGAGGCCGGTGAAGCTTTCTTT
size: few; D: -; V: TRBV20-1; J: TRBJ2-1; CDR3: CRVRKYYNEQFF; DNA: TGCAGGGTGCGGAAGTACTACAATGAGCAGTTCTTC
size: few; D: -; V: TRBV29-1; J: TRBJ2-7; CDR3: CSVEGRLGPGEQYF; DNA: TGCAGCGTTGAAGGAAGACTGGGCCCCGGCGAGCAGTACTTC
size: -; D: -; V: TRBV7-2; J: TRBJ2-1; CDR3: CATGGTYNEQFF; DNA: TGTGCCACTGGGGGGACCTACAATGAGCAGTTCTTC
size: -; D: TRBD2; V: TRBV7-8; J: TRBJ2-1; CDR3: CASRLRMGTSGSSENEQFF; DNA: TGTGCCAGCAGGTTAAGAATGGGGACTAGCGGGAGCTCCGAAAATGAGCAGTTCTTC
size: -; D: -; V: TRBV11-2; J: TRBJ2-1; CDR3: CASSPPGGSYNEQFF; DNA: TGTGCCAGCAGCCCCCCTGGGGGCTCCTACAATGAGCAGTTCTTC
size: -; D: -; V: TRBV7-8; J: TRBJ1-2; CDR3: CASSPSQGNNYGYTF; DNA: TGTGCCAGCAGCCCAAGCCAGGGGAACAACTATGGCTACACCTTC
size: -; D: TRBD1; V: TRBV11-2; J: TRBJ2-1; CDR3: CASSLKRQGHYNEQFF; DNA: TGTGCCAGCAGCTTAAAAAGACAGGGCCATTACAATGAGCAGTTCTTC
size: many; D: TRBD2; V: TRBV10-3; J: TRBJ2-1; CDR3: CAISEGRTSSNYNEQFF; DNA: TGTGCCATCAGTGAGGGGAGGACTAGCAGCAATTACAATGAGCAGTTCTTC
size: many; D: -; V: TRBV20-1; J: TRBJ1-5; CDR3: CSASLGMNQPQHF; DNA: TGCAGTGCTAGCCTTGGGATGAATCAGCCCCAGCATTTT
size: -; D: TRBD1; V: TRBV2; J: TRBJ1-5; CDR3: CASSKDRGTSQPQHF; DNA: TGTGCCAGCAGCAAGGACAGGGGGACTAGTCAGCCCCAGCATTTT
size: few; D: -; V: TRBV7-2; J: TRBJ2-3; CDR3: CASSLYRSTDTQYF; DNA: TGTGCCAGCAGCTTGTACAGGAGCACAGATACGCAGTATTTT
size: few; D: -; V: TRBV11-2; J: TRBJ1-2; CDR3: CASSLARKGYTF; DNA: TGTGCCAGCAGCTTGGCCCGCAAAGGCTACACCTTC
size: few; D: TRBD2; V: TRBV3-1; J: TRBJ2-1; CDR3: CASSPSVGGSNEQFF; DNA: TGTGCCAGCAGCCCTTCAGTGGGAGGGTCCAATGAGCAGTTCTTC
size: -; D: TRBD1; V: TRBV18; J: TRBJ2-1; CDR3: CASSPPSGTGFYEQFF; DNA: TGTGCCAGCTCACCACCGTCCGGGACAGGGTTCTATGAGCAGTTCTTC
size: few; D: TRBD1; V: TRBV18; J: TRBJ1-2; CDR3: CASSPAGQANYGYTF; DNA: TGTGCCAGCTCACCGGCGGGACAGGCGAACTATGGCTACACCTTC
size: -; D: TRBD1; V: TRBV29-1; J: TRBJ2-7; CDR3: CSVRTGGRSYEQYF; DNA: TGCAGCGTACGGACAGGGGGCAGGTCCTACGAGCAGTACTTC
size: many; D: -; V: TRBV5-1; J: TRBJ1-1; CDR3: CASSLSDSSEAFF; DNA: TGCGCCAGCAGCTTGTCCGACTCCAGTGAAGCTTTCTTT
size: -; D: -; V: TRBV7-6; J: TRBJ2-3; CDR3: CASSPDAGTDTQYF; DNA: TGTGCCAGCAGCCCGGACGCGGGCACAGATACGCAGTATTTT
size: -; D: TRBD1; V: TRBV7-9; J: TRBJ1-4; CDR3: CASSRGTGGLTNEKLFF; DNA: TGTGCCAGCAGCCGCGGGACAGGAGGTTTGACTAATGAAAAACTGTTTTTT
size: few; D: TRBD2; V: TRBV9; J: TRBJ2-2; CDR3: CASGLTSGIPGELFF; DNA: TGTGCCAGCGGGTTAACTAGCGGGATACCCGGGGAGCTGTTTTTT
size: many; D: TRBD2; V: TRBV20-1; J: TRBJ2-7; CDR3: CSARDRLAGRISYEQYF; DNA: TGCAGTGCTAGAGATCGACTAGCGGGGAGGATCTCCTACGAGCAGTACTTC
size: many; D: TRBD1; V: TRBV5-5; J: TRBJ2-2; CDR3: CASSSRQGQGTGELFF; DNA: TGTGCCAGCAGCTCAAGGCAGGGACAGGGGACCGGGGAGCTGTTTTTT
size: -; D: -; V: TRBV11-2; J: TRBJ2-1; CDR3: CASTIGHIYNEQFF; DNA: TGTGCCAGCACCATTGGACACATCTACAATGAGCAGTTCTTC
size: many; D: TRBD1; V: TRBV2; J: TRBJ1-2; CDR3: CASMIQGDYGYTF; DNA: TGTGCCAGCATGATACAGGGGGACTATGGCTACACCTTC
size: few; D: TRBD2; V: TRBV27; J: TRBJ2-3; CDR3: CASRSTSRLDTQYF; DNA: TGTGCCAGCAGGTCGACTAGCAGATTAGATACGCAGTATTTT
size: -; D: -; V: TRBV10-3; J: TRBJ1-2; CDR3: CAITGGTNYGYTF; DNA: TGTGCCATCACGGGAGGGACTAACTATGGCTACACCTTC
size: -; D: -; V: TRBV28; J: TRBJ2-7; CDR3: CASTRENGYEQYF; DNA: TGTGCCAGCACGAGGGAGAATGGCTACGAGCAGTACTTC
size: many; D: -; V: TRBV12-3/TRBV12-4; J: TRBJ1-1; CDR3: CASSLNTGAFF; DNA: TGTGCCAGCAGTCTCAACACTGGGGCTTTCTTT
size: few; D: -; V: TRBV7-2; J: TRBJ2-2; CDR3: CASSLIVSNTGELFF; DNA: TGTGCCAGCAGCTTAATTGTTTCCAACACCGGGGAGCTGTTTTTT
size: -; D: -; V: TRBV9; J: TRBJ2-3; CDR3: CASSVAQSTDTQYF; DNA: TGTGCCAGCAGCGTAGCTCAGTCCACAGATACGCAGTATTTT
size: -; D: -; V: TRBV20-1; J: TRBJ1-1; CDR3: CSAKRGIDTEAFF; DNA: TGCAGCGCAAAAAGGGGGATAGACACTGAAGCTTTCTTT
size: -; D: -; V: TRBV12-3/TRBV12-4; J: TRBJ1-2; CDR3: CASRRGGLSHGYTF; DNA: TGTGCCAGCAGACGGGGGGGGCTATCCCATGGCTACACCTTC
size: -; D: -; V: TRBV27; J: TRBJ1-6; CDR3: CASSPRTVSYNSPLHF; DNA: TGTGCCAGCAGTCCCCGGACAGTCTCCTATAATTCACCCCTCCACTTT